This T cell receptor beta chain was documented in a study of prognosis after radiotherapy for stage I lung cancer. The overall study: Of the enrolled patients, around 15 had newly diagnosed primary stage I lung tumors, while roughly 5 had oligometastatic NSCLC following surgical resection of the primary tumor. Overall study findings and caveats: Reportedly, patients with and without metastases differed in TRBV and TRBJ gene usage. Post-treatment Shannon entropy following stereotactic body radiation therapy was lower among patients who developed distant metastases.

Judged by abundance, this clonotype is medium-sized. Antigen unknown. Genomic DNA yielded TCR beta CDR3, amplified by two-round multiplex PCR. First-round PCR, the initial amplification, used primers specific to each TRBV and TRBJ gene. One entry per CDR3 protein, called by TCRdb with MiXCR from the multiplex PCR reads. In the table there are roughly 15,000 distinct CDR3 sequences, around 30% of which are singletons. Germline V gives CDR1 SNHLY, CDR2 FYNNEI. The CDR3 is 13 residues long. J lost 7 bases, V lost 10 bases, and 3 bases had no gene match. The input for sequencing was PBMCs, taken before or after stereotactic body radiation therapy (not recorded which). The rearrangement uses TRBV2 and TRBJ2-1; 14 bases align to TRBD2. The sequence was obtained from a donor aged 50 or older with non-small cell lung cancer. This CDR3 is CAKGLAGGNEQFF. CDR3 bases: TGTGCCAAAGGACTAGCGGGAGGAAATGAGCAGTTCTTC.